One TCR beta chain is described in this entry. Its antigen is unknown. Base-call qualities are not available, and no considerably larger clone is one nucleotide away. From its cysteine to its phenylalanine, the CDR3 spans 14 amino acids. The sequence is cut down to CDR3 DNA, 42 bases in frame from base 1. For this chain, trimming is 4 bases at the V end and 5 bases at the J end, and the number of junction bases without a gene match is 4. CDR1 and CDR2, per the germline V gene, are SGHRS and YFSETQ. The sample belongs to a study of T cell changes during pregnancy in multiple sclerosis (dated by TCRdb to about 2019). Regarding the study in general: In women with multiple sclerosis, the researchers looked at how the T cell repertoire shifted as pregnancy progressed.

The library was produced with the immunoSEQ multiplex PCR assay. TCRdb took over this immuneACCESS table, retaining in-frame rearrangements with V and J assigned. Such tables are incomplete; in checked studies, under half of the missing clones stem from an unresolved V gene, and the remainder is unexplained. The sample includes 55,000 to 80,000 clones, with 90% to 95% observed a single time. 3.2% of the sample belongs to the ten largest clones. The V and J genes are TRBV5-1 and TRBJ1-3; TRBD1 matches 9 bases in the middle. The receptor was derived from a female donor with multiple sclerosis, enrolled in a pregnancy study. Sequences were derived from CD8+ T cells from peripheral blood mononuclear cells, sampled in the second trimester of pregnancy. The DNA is TGCGCCAGCAGCCTAGGACAGGGGAGAAACACCATATATTTT. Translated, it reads CASSLGQGRNTIYF.